This T cell receptor (beta chain) was profiled in a study of control samples from healthy donors and cancer patients (dated by TCRdb to about 2020). The CDR1 and CDR2 encoded by the germline V gene are LGHNA and YNFKEQ. From its cysteine to its phenylalanine, the CDR3 spans 11 amino acids. Solely the CDR3 DNA is kept, with 33 bases framed from the first base. V is clipped by 6 bases and J by 7 bases, and the sequence between their germline boundaries is 7 bases long. The library was prepared using the immunoSEQ multiplex PCR assay. Drawn from immuneACCESS, this table holds only the in-frame rearrangements with V and J called that TCRdb kept. Clones are partly lost; checked studies trace under half to an unresolved V gene and leave the rest unexplained. This sample is represented by tens of thousands of clones; 91% of them were singletons. Jointly, the top ten make up approximately 15% of the sample.

As concerns this clone: It lacks a known antigen. Base quality data are lacking; no much larger clone is found one base away.

The sequenced sample was blood. The chain uses TRBV4-2 and TRBJ2-1; there is no confident call for the D gene. This TCR was sampled from a man aged 25 to 45 in good health. The CDR3 region reads CASRLGNEQFF. The DNA reads as follows: TGTGCCAGCAGGCTAGGTAATGAGCAGTTCTTC.